This T cell receptor beta chain was recovered during a study of CXCR3-negative and CXCR3-positive naive CD8 T cells. Study as a whole: Sequencing yielded around 150 million TRB reads, roughly 1.5 +/- 0.3 million per library. The study's findings and limits: Freshly isolated PBMCs were used in most assays, given partial CXCR3 loss after freezing. Naive subsets expressed similar surface CD5; TRB CDR3 features served to infer TCR strength.

With UMI labels, 5' RACE was used to prepare the TRB cDNA libraries. TCRdb derives one entry per CDR3 protein from the 5' RACE reads, leaving out DNA. The sample totals 30,000 to 40,000 distinct CDR3 sequences; its top ten clones hold around 13%. The germline V gene has CDR1 LNHNV and CDR2 YYDKDF (reference sequence). The CDR3 contains 15 residues. This clonotype is classed as medium-sized by frequency. Its antigen remains unknown. The source of this sequence is a human donor in good health. Some clones in this sample may be carry-over from other donors' samples. The gene calls are TRBV15 and TRBJ2-3; lacking DNA, the TRBD2 call made by TCRdb goes unchecked. The sequencing sample was made of memory CD8+ T cells from blood. The CDR3 is CATTVGRGATDTQYF.